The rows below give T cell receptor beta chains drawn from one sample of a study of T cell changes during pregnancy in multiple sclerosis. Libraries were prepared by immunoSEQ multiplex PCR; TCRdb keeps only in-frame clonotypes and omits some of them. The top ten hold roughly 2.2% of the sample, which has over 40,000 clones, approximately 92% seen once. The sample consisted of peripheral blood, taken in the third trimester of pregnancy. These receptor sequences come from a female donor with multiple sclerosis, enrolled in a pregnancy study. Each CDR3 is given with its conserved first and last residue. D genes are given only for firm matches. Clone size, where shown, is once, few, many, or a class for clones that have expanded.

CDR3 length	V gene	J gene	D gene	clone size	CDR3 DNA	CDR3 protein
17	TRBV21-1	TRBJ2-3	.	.	TGTGCCAGCAGCAAAGGAGGGCCAGGGGAGCTCTCAGATACGCAGTATTTT	CASSKGGPGELSDTQYF
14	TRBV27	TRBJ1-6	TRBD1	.	TGTGCCAGCAACCTGGGACAGGTTAATTCACCCCTCCACTTT	CASNLGQVNSPLHF
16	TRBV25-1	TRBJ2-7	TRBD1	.	TGTGCCAGCAGTGCCTCCCGAGGACAGGGGAGGGACGAGCAGTACTTC	CASSASRGQGRDEQYF
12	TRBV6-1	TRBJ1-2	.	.	TGTGCCACCAGCCCGTCTAACTATGGCTACACCTTC	CATSPSNYGYTF
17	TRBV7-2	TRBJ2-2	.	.	TGTGCCAGCAACCGGAGGGGGAGGGCCCGGAACACCGGGGAGCTGTTTTTT	CASNRRGRARNTGELFF
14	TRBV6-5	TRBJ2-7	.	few	TGTGCCAGCAGCCCCCCGGGAGACCTCTACGAGCAGTACTTC	CASSPPGDLYEQYF
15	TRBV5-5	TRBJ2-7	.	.	TGTGCCAGCAGCTTGGTATCTATTGGAACGGGCGAGCAGTACTTC	CASSLVSIGTGEQYF
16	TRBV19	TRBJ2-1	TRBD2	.	TGTGCCAGTAGTATCTTTGGGACTAGCGGCTACAATGAGCAGTTCTTC	CASSIFGTSGYNEQFF
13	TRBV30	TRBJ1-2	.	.	TGTGCCTGGAGTGGGAGGGGTAGCTATGGCTACACCTTC	CAWSGRGSYGYTF
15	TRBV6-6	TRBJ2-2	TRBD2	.	TGTGCCAGCAGCCAACCAGCGGGACCCGCCGGGGAGCTGTTTTTT	CASSQPAGPAGELFF
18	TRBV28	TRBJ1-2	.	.	TGTGCCAGCAGTTGGTGGGGTTTTGGGTCCAGCGGTTTCGATGGCTACACCTTC	CASSWWGFGSSGFDGYTF
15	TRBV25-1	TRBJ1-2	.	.	TGTGCCAGCAGTGAATTGGAGGGGAAGAACTATGGCTACACCTTC	CASSELEGKNYGYTF
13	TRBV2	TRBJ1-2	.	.	TGTGCCAGCAGTGGGACAGAAAACTATGGCTACACCTTC	CASSGTENYGYTF
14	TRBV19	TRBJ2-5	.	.	TGTGCCAGTAGAGCGGAACCTCTCCAAGAGACCCAGTACTTC	CASRAEPLQETQYF
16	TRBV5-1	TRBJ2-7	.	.	TGCGCCAGCAGCTTTTCCGTCCCAGCGACGGCCTACGAGCAGTACTTC	CASSFSVPATAYEQYF
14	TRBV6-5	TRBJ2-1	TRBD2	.	TGTGCCAGCAGTTACGGCCTAGCGGGGAATGAGCAGTTCTTC	CASSYGLAGNEQFF
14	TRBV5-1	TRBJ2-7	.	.	TGCGCCAGCAGCTTGGCTGGAGGGCCGGGCGAGCAGTACTTC	CASSLAGGPGEQYF
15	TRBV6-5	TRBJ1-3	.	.	TGTGCCAGCAGTCGGAGTTGGGTTTCTGGAAACACCATATATTTT	CASSRSWVSGNTIYF
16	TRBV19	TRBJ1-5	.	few	TGTGCCAGTAGCACGATACATTCAGATGGGAGTCAGCCCCAGCATTTT	CASSTIHSDGSQPQHF
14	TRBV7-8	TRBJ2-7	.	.	TGTGCCAGCAGCTTAACAGACGGCTCCTACGAGCAGTACTTC	CASSLTDGSYEQYF
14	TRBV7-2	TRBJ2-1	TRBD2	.	TGTGCCAGCAGCCCGGGGCGGGGGGTTTGGGAGCAGTTCTTC	CASSPGRGVWEQFF
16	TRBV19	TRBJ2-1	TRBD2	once	TGTGCCAGTAAAGGGGAGGCGGGAGGGCCCTACAATGAGCAGTTCTTC	CASKGEAGGPYNEQFF
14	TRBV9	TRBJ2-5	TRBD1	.	TGTGCCAGCAGCGACCGGGACAGGGAAGAGACCCAGTACTTC	CASSDRDREETQYF
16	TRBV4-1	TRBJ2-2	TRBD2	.	TGCGCCAGCAGCCAACCACGGACTAGCGTGGCCGGGGAGCTGTTTTTT	CASSQPRTSVAGELFF
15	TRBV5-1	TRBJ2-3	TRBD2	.	TGCGCCAAGTTGGGACTAGCGGGACGCACAGATACGCAGTATTTT	CAKLGLAGRTDTQYF
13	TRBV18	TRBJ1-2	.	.	TGTGCCAGCTCACCCGAGAGGGACTATGGCTACACCTTC	CASSPERDYGYTF
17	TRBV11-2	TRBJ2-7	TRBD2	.	TGTGCCAGCAGCTTAGAAAATCTAGCGGGAGTGTCCTACGAGCAGTACTTC	CASSLENLAGVSYEQYF
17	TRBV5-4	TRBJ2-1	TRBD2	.	TGTGCCAGCAGCTTCAAGGCTAGCGGGAGGGGTTTGGATGAGCAGTTCTTC	CASSFKASGRGLDEQFF
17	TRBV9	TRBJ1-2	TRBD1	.	TGTGCCAGCAGCGTAGAACTTTTCCCGGGACAGGGTTATGGCTACACCTTC	CASSVELFPGQGYGYTF
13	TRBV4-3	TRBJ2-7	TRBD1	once	TGCGCCAGCAGCCACGACAGGGGATACGAGCAGTACTTC	CASSHDRGYEQYF
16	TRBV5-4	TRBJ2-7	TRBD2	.	TGTGCCAGCAGCTTGAAGGCGCAGACTAGCGGCCCTGGGGAGTACTTC	CASSLKAQTSGPGEYF
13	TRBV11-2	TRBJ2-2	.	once	TGTGCCAGCAGCTCTACGGTTACCGGGGAGCTGTTTTTT	CASSSTVTGELFF
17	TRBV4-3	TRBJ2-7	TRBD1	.	TGCGCCAGCAGCCAAGATAGGACAGGGGCCAACTCCTACGAGCAGTACTTC	CASSQDRTGANSYEQYF
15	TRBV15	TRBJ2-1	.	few	TGTGCCACCAGCAGAGGAACAGGCTCCTACAATGAGCAGTTCTTC	CATSRGTGSYNEQFF
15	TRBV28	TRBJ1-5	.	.	TGTGCCAGCAGTTTTTTAAAGGGGGTGATTCAGCCCCAGCATTTT	CASSFLKGVIQPQHF
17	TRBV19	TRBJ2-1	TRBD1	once	TGTGCCAGTAGTATAGATCTACAGGGGCCTCGCTACAATGAGCAGTTCTTC	CASSIDLQGPRYNEQFF
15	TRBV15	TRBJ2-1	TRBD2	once	TGTGCCACCAGCAGAGATAGCGGGAGGGCTGGCGAGCAGTTCTTC	CATSRDSGRAGEQFF
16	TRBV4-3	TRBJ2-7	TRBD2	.	TGCGCCAGCAGCCAAGATAGGACTAGCGGGAGCTACGAGCAGTACTTC	CASSQDRTSGSYEQYF
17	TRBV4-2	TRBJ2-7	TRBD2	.	TGTGCCAGCAGCCAAACAAACCGACTAGCGGGAGGCCTCGAGCAGTACTTC	CASSQTNRLAGGLEQYF
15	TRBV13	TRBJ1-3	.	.	TGTGCCAGCAGCTCCGAGGGTTTCTCTGGAAACACCATATATTTT	CASSSEGFSGNTIYF
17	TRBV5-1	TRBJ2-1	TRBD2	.	TGCGCCAGCAGCTTGGGGTTAGCGGGTCGATCCTACAATGAGCAGTTCTTC	CASSLGLAGRSYNEQFF
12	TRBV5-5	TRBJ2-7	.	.	TGTGCCAGCAGCTTGGGAGGCTACGAGCAGTACTTC	CASSLGGYEQYF
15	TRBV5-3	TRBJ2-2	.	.	TGTGCCAGAAGCCTCCGGACTGGGAACACCGGGGAGCTGTTTTTT	CARSLRTGNTGELFF
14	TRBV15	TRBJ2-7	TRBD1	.	TGTGCCACCAGCAGAGGGACAGGGGCTGACGAGCAGTACTTC	CATSRGTGADEQYF
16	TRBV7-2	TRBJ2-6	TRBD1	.	TGTGCCAGCACAGACAGGGGGGGAACTGGGGCCAACGTCCTGACTTTC	CASTDRGGTGANVLTF